The 18 T cell receptor beta chains listed next were all sequenced from one sample in a study of breast tumors, draining lymph nodes, adjacent tissues. Axillary draining lymph nodes of breast cancer patients supplied the node samples. Via MiXCR, TCRdb re-called the multiplex PCR reads, giving one row per CDR3 protein. The sample consists of some 110,000 distinct CDR3 sequences, around 30% of them appearing once. The sample consisted of axillary lymph node tissue. The source is a female donor with breast cancer. Some clones in this sample may be carry-over from other donors' samples.

In this sample, this clonotype turned up a few times. The rearrangement uses TRBV6-1 and TRBJ1-1; D is unclear. Germline V gene sequence: CDR1 MNHNS, CDR2 SASEGT. The V end lost 6 bases, the J end lost 1 base, and 9 bases lay between the germline ends. The CDR3 is 13 amino acids. As DNA, the CDR3 is TGTGCCAGCAGAGGTTACAGGAACACTGAAGCTTTCTTT. It yields the protein CASRGYRNTEAFF.

The chain links TRBV5-1 to TRBJ1-2; D may be TRBD1 (5 bases). Between the trimmed V and J ends, which lost 0 bases and 3 bases, there was a span of 30 bases. Germline loops: CDR1 SGHRS, CDR2 YFSETQ. The CDR3 totals 21 residues. The CDR3 sequence: CASSLVRSSGRGWASYYGYTF. As DNA, the CDR3 is TGCGCCAGCAGCTTGGTGAGGTCTAGCGGGAGGGGATGGGCCTCCTACTATGGCTACACCTTC.

This clonotype was observed many times. The chain employs TRBV27 and TRBJ1-6; 8 positions match TRBD1. V was pared by 8 bases and J by 6 bases, with 3 bases of the junction left unmatched. The CDR3 spans 13 residues. Looked up from germline, CDR1 is MNHEY and CDR2 is SMNVEV (reference sequence). CDR3 sequence reads: CASHRGINSPLHF. CDR3 nucleotides: TGTGCCAGCCACAGGGGGATTAATTCACCCCTCCACTTT.

As concerns this clonotype: One end of the junction is discordant with germline, which a read error may explain. V is TRBV9 and J is TRBJ1-6, with D hard to call. CDR1 and CDR2 from the germline V gene are SGDLS and YYNGEE. This CDR3 region has 14 residues. The CDR3 sequence: CASSVTDDFSPFHF. Here the CDR3 DNA reads TGTGCCAGCAGTGTTACAGACGACTTTTCACCCTTCCATTTT.

The V gene is TRBV19, the J gene TRBJ1-5; 10 bases align to TRBD1. CDR3 size: 15 residues. The V gene end was trimmed by 3 bases and the J gene end by 11 bases; junction bases not matched to a gene: 10. CDR1 and CDR2 (germline): LNHDA, SQIVND (reference sequence). The CDR3 nucleotides read TGTGCCAGTAGTATGGGACAGGGGTGGTGGGAGACCCAGCATTTT. Encoded protein: CASSMGQGWWETQHF.

Remarks on this clonotype: Given a much more abundant clone one base away, this may be a read error. The J gene is TRBJ1-5, the V gene TRBV30; D is possibly TRBD1 (5 bases). This CDR3 has 15 residues. Germline-derived CDR1 and CDR2 are GTSNPN and SVGIG (reference sequence). The CDR3 sequence is CTWSVLGAANQPQHF. The CDR3, as DNA: TGTACCTGGAGTGTACTCGGGGCAGCCAATCAGCCCCAGCATTTT.

The chain is built from TRBV19 and TRBJ1-5; perhaps TRBD1 as D (6 bases). V was trimmed by 6 bases and J by 0 bases, leaving 12 bases between them. Germline-derived CDR1 and CDR2 are LNHDA and SQIVND (reference sequence). The CDR3 covers 15 residues. This CDR3 is CASSMTGYSNQPQHF. CDR3 DNA sequence: TGTGCCAGTAGCATGACAGGTTATAGCAATCAGCCCCAGCATTTT.

The V call is TRBV18, the J call TRBJ2-7; D may be TRBD1 (5 bases). Germline CDR1 and CDR2: KGHSH and LQKENI. With 6 bases removed from V and 5 bases from J, the gap between germline ends came to 11 bases. This CDR3 contains 12 residues. CDR3 nucleotides: TGTGCCAGCTCGCTCCAACAGGACGAGCAGTACTTC. Its protein is CASSLQQDEQYF. The variable domain in full, completed from reference TRBV18 and TRBJ2-7, reads NAGVMQNPRHLVRRRGQEARLRCSPMKGHSHVYWYRQLPEEGLKFMVYLQKENIIDESGMPKERFSAEFPKEGPSILRIQQVVRGDSAAYFCASSLQQDEQYFGPGTRLTVT.

This clonotype occurred many times. This rearrangement joins TRBV27 to TRBJ1-6; D unclear. Trimming left V 4 bases short and J 10 bases short, with 8 bases between. This CDR3 has 12 amino acids. Looked up from germline, CDR1 is MNHEY and CDR2 is SMNVEV (reference sequence). CDR3 sequence: CASSSDSSPLHF. CDR3 nucleotides: TGTGCCAGCAGTTCGGATTCGTCACCCCTCCACTTT.

The rearrangement links TRBV5-4 to TRBJ2-1; 7 nucleotides match TRBD1. Germline CDR1 SGHNT, CDR2 YYREEE (reference sequence). CDR3 length: 14 residues. Losses at the gene ends were 2 bases for V and 6 bases for J; bases not matched to a gene: 5. Written as DNA, the CDR3 is TGTGCCAGCAGCTTACCAGGGACAGTCAATGAGCAGTTCTTC. It specifies CASSLPGTVNEQFF.

This clonotype has at least ten counts. This chain uses TRBV19 with TRBJ1-5; D gene unclear. Trimming took 0 bases from V and 9 from J, leaving 9 bases between them. Per the germline V gene, CDR1 is LNHDA and CDR2 is SQIVND (reference sequence). The CDR3 runs 13 residues. CDR3 amino acids: CASSIDLDGPQHF. In nucleotides, the CDR3 is TGTGCCAGTAGTATAGATCTGGATGGGCCCCAGCATTTT.

This clonotype has a count of ten or more. The chain links TRBV27 to TRBJ2-7; 8 bases fit TRBD2. Germline lookup yields CDR1 MNHEY and CDR2 SMNVEV (reference sequence). J gave up 2 bases and V 0 bases, and 3 bases lay outside the gene matches. The CDR3 is 15 residues long. Here the CDR3 DNA reads TGTGCCAGCAGTTTATCCGGGGGGGAAACCTACGAGCAGTACTTC. This codes for CASSLSGGETYEQYF.

This clonotype was recorded many times. CDR3 coding DNA: TGTGCCAGCAGCACCGGGACAGGGGACGAGCAGTACTTC. This codes for CASSTGTGDEQYF. This chain joins TRBV6-2 or TRBV6-3 and TRBJ2-7, with 10 bases aligning to TRBD1. CDR1 is MNHEY and CDR2 is SVGEGT in the germline V gene. The CDR3 has 13 amino acids. With V trimmed by 6 bases and J by 5 bases, 4 bases remained unmatched.

This clonotype was recorded at least ten times. A read error may explain this, as a much larger clone is one base away. This chain connects TRBV7-2 to TRBJ2-5; no firm D call. Germline V gene lookup returns CDR1 SGHTA and CDR2 FQGNSA. The CDR3 extends over 15 amino acids. CDR3 residues: CASSSLGIAVGPQHF. The CDR3 bases are TGTGCCAGCAGCTCCCTGGGGATAGCCGTAGGGCCCCAGCACTTC.

This chain links TRBV12-5 with TRBJ1-2, with a tentative D call TRBD1 (5 bases). The CDR3 runs to 13 residues. V lost 7 bases and J lost 4, with 13 bases in between. The germline CDR1 and CDR2 sequences are LGHNT and FRNRAP. DNA for the CDR3: TGTGCTAGTGATCCCCAGGGAGGCTATGGCTACACCTTC. Protein: CASDPQGGYGYTF.

Concerning this clonotype: A much larger clone is a single base away; this may be a read error. This rearrangement joins TRBV20-1 to TRBJ2-7, with unresolved D. Germline V lookup: CDR1 DFQATT, CDR2 SNEGSKA (reference sequence). The CDR3 consists of 13 residues. CDR3 region: CSAPSTPTYAQYF. For the CDR3, the DNA is TGCAGTGCTCCCAGCACCCCTACCTACGCGCAGTACTTC.

The chain combines TRBV5-1 with TRBJ2-2; maybe TRBD1 (5 bases). V lost 0 bases, J lost 4 bases, and 16 bases lay in between. The CDR3 runs to 17 residues. Germline V CDR1 and CDR2: SGHRS, YFSETQ. Here the CDR3 reads CASSLEGNGQGTGELFF. DNA for the CDR3: TGCGCCAGCAGCTTGGAAGGGAACGGGCAGGGCACCGGGGAGCTGTTTTTT.

This clonotype was observed many times. The chain carries TRBV15 and TRBJ2-7; D is possibly TRBD1 (8 bases). The CDR3 length is 16 residues. V lost 1 base and J lost 4, with 17 bases in between. Germline CDR1 is LNHNV and CDR2 is YYDKDF (reference sequence). CDR3 bases: TGTGCCACCAGCAGAGGCGGGGGACAGGACCGATACGAGCAGTACTTC. Translated, it gives CATSRGGGQDRYEQYF.